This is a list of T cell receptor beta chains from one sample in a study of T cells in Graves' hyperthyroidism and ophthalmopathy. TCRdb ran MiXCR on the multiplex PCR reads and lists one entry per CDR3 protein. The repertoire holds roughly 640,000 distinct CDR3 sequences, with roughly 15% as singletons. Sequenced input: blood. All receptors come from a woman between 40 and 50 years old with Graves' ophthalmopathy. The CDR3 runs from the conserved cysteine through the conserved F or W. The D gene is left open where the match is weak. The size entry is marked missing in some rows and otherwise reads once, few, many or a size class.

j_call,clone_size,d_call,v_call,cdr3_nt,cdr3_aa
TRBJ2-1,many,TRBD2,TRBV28,TGTGCCAGCAGTTCGATTAGCGGGAGTCCCTCCTACAATGAGCAGTTCTTC,CASSSISGSPSYNEQFF
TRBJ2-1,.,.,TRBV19,TGTGCCAGTAGTAATAAGGGTAGGGCCTACAATGAGCAGTTCTTC,CASSNKGRAYNEQFF
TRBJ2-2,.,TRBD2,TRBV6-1,TGTGCCAGCAGGGTTAGCGGGAACCCGAACACCGGGGAGCTGTTTTTT,CASRVSGNPNTGELFF
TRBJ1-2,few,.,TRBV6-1,TGTGCCAGCAGTCAATATAGCCGGAACTATGGCTACACCTTC,CASSQYSRNYGYTF
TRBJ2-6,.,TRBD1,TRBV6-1,TGTGCCAGCAGTTATCTGGGACAGGGGGCGGGTGGGGCCAACGTCCTGACTTTC,CASSYLGQGAGGANVLTF
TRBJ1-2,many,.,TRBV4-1,TGCGCCAGCAGGGATCCGTATGGCTACACCTTC,CASRDPYGYTF
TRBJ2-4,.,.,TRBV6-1,TGTGCCAGCACTGGGGACACGAACATTCAGTACTTC,CASTGDTNIQYF
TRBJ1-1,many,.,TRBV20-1,TGCAGTGCTAGAGAGACGGGGGGGAGACGCACTGAAGCTTTCTTT,CSARETGGRRTEAFF
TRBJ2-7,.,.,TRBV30,TGTGCCTGGAAGCTGAACTCCTACGAGCAGTACTTC,CAWKLNSYEQYF
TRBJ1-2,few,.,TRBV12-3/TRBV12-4,TGTGCCAGCAGTTTATCCTTGGGACTATGGGATGGCTACACCTTC,CASSLSLGLWDGYTF
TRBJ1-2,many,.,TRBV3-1,TGTGCCAGCAGCCAAGAAGGAGCGGGCTACACCTTC,CASSQEGAGYTF
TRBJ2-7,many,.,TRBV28,TGTGCCAGCAGTTTTGTAGGGTACGAGCAGTACTTC,CASSFVGYEQYF
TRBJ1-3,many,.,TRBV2,TGTGCCAGCAGTTCAGATCCATCCTCTGGAAACACCATATATTTT,CASSSDPSSGNTIYF
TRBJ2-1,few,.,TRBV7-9,TGTGCCAGCAGCCCGAACTATGAGCAGTTCTTC,CASSPNYEQFF
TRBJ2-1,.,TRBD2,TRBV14,TGTGCCAGCAGCCGACCAACTAGCGGGAGATGGAATGAGCAGTTCTTC,CASSRPTSGRWNEQFF
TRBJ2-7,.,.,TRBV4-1,TGCGCCAGCGGGCACGATCGTTCCTACGAGCAGTACTTC,CASGHDRSYEQYF
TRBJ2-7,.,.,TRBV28,TGTGCCAGCAGTTTGACCAGGGGCCTAAGCTCCTACGAGCAGTACTTC,CASSLTRGLSSYEQYF
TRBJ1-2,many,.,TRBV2,TGTGCCAGCGGGGATCGGGGCGGCTACACCTTC,CASGDRGGYTF
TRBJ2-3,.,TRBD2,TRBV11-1,TGTGCCAGCAGCCTAATAGCGGGAGAAACAGATACGCAGTATTTT,CASSLIAGETDTQYF
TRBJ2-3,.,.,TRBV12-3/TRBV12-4,TGTGCCAGCAGTCCAAACAGGGCCAGCACAGATACGCAGTATTTT,CASSPNRASTDTQYF
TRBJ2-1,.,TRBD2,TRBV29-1,TGCAGCGTTCGTCTAGCGGGCTCCTACAATGAGCAGTTCTTC,CSVRLAGSYNEQFF
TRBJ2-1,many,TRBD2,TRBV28,TGTGCCAGCGCAGCGGGAGGGTGGTATGAGCAGTTCTTC,CASAAGGWYEQFF
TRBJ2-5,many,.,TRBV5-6,TGTGCCAGCAGCACGTCGGCGGACCAAGAGACCCAGTACTTC,CASSTSADQETQYF
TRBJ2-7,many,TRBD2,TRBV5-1,TGCGCCAGCAGCGTAGGCCCTTCACTAGCGGGAGGGCCCTACGAGCAGTACTTC,CASSVGPSLAGGPYEQYF
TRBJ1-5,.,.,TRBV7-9,TGTGCCAGCAGCTTCCCAGGGAACAATCAGCCCCAGCATTTT,CASSFPGNNQPQHF
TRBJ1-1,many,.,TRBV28,TGTGCCAGCGTCGGGGGGGGAGGGAACACTGAAGCTTTCTTT,CASVGGGGNTEAFF
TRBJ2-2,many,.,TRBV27,TGTGCCAGCAGTCCTTCCCCCATGGGCACCGGGGAGCTGTTTTTT,CASSPSPMGTGELFF
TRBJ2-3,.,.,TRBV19,TGTGCCAGTACCCCCTGGGACACCAGCACAGATACGCAGTATTTT,CASTPWDTSTDTQYF
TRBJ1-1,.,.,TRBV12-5,TGTGCTAGTGGTACAGATCCACGGAACACTGAAGCTTTCTTT,CASGTDPRNTEAFF
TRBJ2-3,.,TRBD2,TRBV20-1,TGCAGTGCCAGGGATCCGGGACTAGCGGGGGGGCCACCAGATACGCAGTATTTT,CSARDPGLAGGPPDTQYF
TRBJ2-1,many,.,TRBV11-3,TGTGCCAGCAGCTTAGGGCAGGGGAACCACCCTCGGTTCTTC,CASSLGQGNHPRFF
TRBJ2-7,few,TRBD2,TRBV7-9,TGTGCCAGCAGCCCCTCCCGACTAGCGGGACCCTACGAGCAGTACTTC,CASSPSRLAGPYEQYF
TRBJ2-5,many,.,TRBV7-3,TGTGCCAGCAGCTTAATGGCAGCTAGTAAGACCCAGTACTTC,CASSLMAASKTQYF
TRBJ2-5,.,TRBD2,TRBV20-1,TGCAGTGGTAAGCGGGAACAAGAGACCCAGTACTTC,CSGKREQETQYF
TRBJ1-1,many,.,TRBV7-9,TGTGCCAGCAGCGTCAGGGATACCAAAGCTTTCTTT,CASSVRDTKAFF
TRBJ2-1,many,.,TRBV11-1,TGTGCCAGCAGCTTACTGCGGGAAAACAATGAGCAGTTCTTC,CASSLLRENNEQFF
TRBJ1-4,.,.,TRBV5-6,TGTGCCAGCAGCTCGGGTCCGGGGAAGAATGAAAAACTGTTTTTT,CASSSGPGKNEKLFF
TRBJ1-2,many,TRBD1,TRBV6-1,TGTGCCAGCAGTCGACAGGGGGATGGCTACACCTTC,CASSRQGDGYTF
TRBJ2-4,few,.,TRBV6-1,TGTGCCAGCAAAGTCCAGAGCATTCAGTACTTC,CASKVQSIQYF
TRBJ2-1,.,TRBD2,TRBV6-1,TGTGCCAGCAGCCGACTGGCCCGGGACTACCACAATGAGCAGTTCTTC,CASSRLARDYHNEQFF
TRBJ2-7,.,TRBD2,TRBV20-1,TGCAGTGCCGTACTAGCGGATAGGGCCTACGAGCAGTACTTC,CSAVLADRAYEQYF
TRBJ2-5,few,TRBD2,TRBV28,TGTGCCAGCAGTTTAATCAAACTAGCGGGGGGCGGAGAGACCCAGTACTTC,CASSLIKLAGGGETQYF
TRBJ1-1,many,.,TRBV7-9,TGCGCCAGCAGCTTGGAGGGCACCTTGAACACTGAAGCTTTCTTT,CASSLEGTLNTEAFF
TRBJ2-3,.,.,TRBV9,TGTGCCAGCAGCGTATCCCCGAATACAGATACGCAGTATTTT,CASSVSPNTDTQYF
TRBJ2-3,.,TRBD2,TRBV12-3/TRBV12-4,TGTGCCAGCAGCTTCGGTCCGCTAGCGGGGGGAACAGATACGCAGTATTTT,CASSFGPLAGGTDTQYF
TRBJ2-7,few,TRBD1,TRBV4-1,TGCGCCAGCAGCCAAGACTCCGGGACAGGGTCCTACGAGCAGTACTTC,CASSQDSGTGSYEQYF